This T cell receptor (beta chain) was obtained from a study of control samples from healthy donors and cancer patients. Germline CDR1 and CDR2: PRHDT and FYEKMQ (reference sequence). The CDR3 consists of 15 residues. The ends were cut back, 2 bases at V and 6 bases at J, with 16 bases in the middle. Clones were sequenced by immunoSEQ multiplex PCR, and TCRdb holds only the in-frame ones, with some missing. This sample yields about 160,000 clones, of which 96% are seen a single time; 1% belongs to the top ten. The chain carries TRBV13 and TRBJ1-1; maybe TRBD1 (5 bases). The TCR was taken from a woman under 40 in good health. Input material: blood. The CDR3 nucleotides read TGTGCCAGCAGCTTAAGTAAAGGGGTGGGCGCTGAAGCTTTCTTT. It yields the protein CASSLSKGVGAEAFF.